The clone carrying this T cell receptor (beta chain) was counted once. The protocol was immunoSEQ multiplex PCR, while the TCRdb copy is restricted to in-frame clones and leaves out a portion. This table has 1 million to 1.3 million clones, around three quarters appearing once. Germline V gives CDR1 SNHLY, CDR2 FYNNEI. This CDR3 contains 15 residues. V was clipped by 11 bases and J by 5 bases, with 24 bases between them. This record belongs to a study of shared clonotypes between healthy human individuals. The authors divided CD4+ cells into CD45RA+ naive and CD45RA-negative memory subsets. The genes are TRBV2 and TRBJ2-5; no clear D. Material: memory CD4+ T cells from PBMCs. Subset denoted: CD45RA-negative fraction. The clonotype was recovered from a man aged 18 to 29 in good health. Some clones in this sample may be carry-over from other donors' samples. The CDR3 DNA reads TGTGCCGGAAGAATGACGGTTCTTGGATGGGAGACCCAGTACTTC. It translates to CAGRMTVLGWETQYF. Combining the CDR3 with reference TRBV2 and TRBJ2-5 gives the whole variable domain EPEVTQTPSHQVTQMGQEVILRCVPISNHLYFYWYRQILGQKVEFLVSFYNNEISEKSEIFDDQFSVERPDGSNFTLKIRSTKLEDSAMYFCAGRMTVLGWETQYFGPGTRLLVL.